This T cell receptor (beta chain) was sequenced during a study of regulatory T cells in long-lasting Graves disease. Notes on the study in general: Reduced TCR diversity was observed in persistent Graves' patients versus newly diagnosed patients.

Per the germline V gene, CDR1 is MNHEY and CDR2 is SVGAGI. The CDR3 is 16 residues long. Trimming removed 4 bases from V and 4 bases from J; junction bases left unmatched: 9. Sequencing libraries for TCR beta were prepared with iRepertoire HTBI primers and Arm-PCR of CDR3 regions. Source study methods: Samples revealed 62 TRBV and 14 TRBJ segments. TCRdb re-called the multiplex PCR reads with MiXCR, one entry per CDR3 protein. The V and J calls were not made by the authors but by TCRdb's processing. The profile shows around 460,000 distinct CDR3 sequences, about 20% of them singletons. This clonotype was counted many times. Antigen unknown. Time point here: persistent/refractory GD, antithyroid drugs over 5 years with positive TRAb. RNA from PBMCs was the source of the TCR library. Nine milliliters of peripheral blood were taken and placed in EDTA tubes.

The sample was peripheral blood mononuclear cells (PBMCs), taken when the disease was refractory, from a patient treated with antithyroid drugs. V usage is TRBV6-5 and J usage is TRBJ1-2; 10 nucleotides agree with TRBD1. This sequence originates from a female donor with Graves disease. The CDR3 spells CASSSPDRGDFYGYTF. CDR3 DNA: TGTGCCAGCAGTTCCCCGGACAGGGGGGACTTCTATGGCTACACCTTC.